Included here is one TCR beta chain sequence, with context. These data belong to a study of T-cell reconstitution after alpha-beta-depleted transplantation in children. Unique molecular identifiers tagged the TCRbeta library. A single record per CDR3 protein comes from TCRdb applying MiXCR to the PCR reads. The sample shows about 900,000 distinct CDR3 sequences, about 29% of them seen only once. CDR3 length: 18 amino acids. Germline V gene data show CDR1 as MGHRA and CDR2 as YSYEKL. V lost 2 bases to trimming and J lost 2 bases; unmatched junction nucleotides: 12. This rearrangement joins TRBV4-1 to TRBJ2-7; 10 positions agree with TRBD2. The sequencing here drew on PBMCs, mostly from graft donor cells, taken 360 days after TCRalphabeta/CD19-depleted stem cell transplant. The source of this sequence is a boy less than two years old who had a stem cell transplant for SCID, so the T cells may come from the graft donor. CDR3 bases: TGCGCCAGCAGCCAACGACGAATCAGCGGGGGGGCCCCCTACGAGCAGTACTTC. It codes for CASSQRRISGGAPYEQYF.